Detailed here is one T cell receptor (beta chain). The antigen remains unidentified. This sample was taken from a study of a mutant IDH1 vaccine in newly diagnosed glioma. About the research overall: Most patients had radiochemotherapy with temozolomide before enrollment; others had one alone. Broader study findings: Top peripheral T cell clonotype shifts appeared unrelated to pseudoprogression. Vaccine-induced immune responses were detected in about 93% of patients.

The time point here: baseline, week 1 (first vaccination visit). Treatment denoted: pre-vaccination baseline after standard-of-care therapy. The CDR3 consists of 18 residues. With V trimmed by 3 bases and J by 1 base, 11 bases remained unmatched. Germline loops: CDR1 LNHDA, CDR2 SQIVND (reference sequence). Assay used: immunoSEQ multiplex PCR; TCRdb lists only in-frame clones, some missing. The sample yields 90,000 to 95,000 clones, roughly 80% seen once. The sequence was obtained from a woman between 45 and 65 years old with glioma. The chain couples TRBV19 to TRBJ1-5, with TRBD1 matching over 8 bases. The sequences come from PBMCs, collected from a glioma patient treated with radiotherapy, temozolomide or both. The CDR3 nucleotides read TGTGCCAGTAGTATCCGGACAGGGCCGGGATTCAGCAATCAGCCCCAGCATTTT. It specifies CASSIRTGPGFSNQPQHF.